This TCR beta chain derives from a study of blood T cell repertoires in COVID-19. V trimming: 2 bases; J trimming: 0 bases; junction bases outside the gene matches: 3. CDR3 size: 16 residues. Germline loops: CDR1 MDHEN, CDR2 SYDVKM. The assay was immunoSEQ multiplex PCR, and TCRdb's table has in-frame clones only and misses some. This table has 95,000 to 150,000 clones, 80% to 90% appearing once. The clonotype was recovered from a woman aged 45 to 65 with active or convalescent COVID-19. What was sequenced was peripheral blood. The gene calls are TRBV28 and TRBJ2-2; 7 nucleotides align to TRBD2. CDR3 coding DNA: TGTGCCAGCAGTTTAGCCGGGACTACGAACACCGGGGAGCTGTTTTTT. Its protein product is CASSLAGTTNTGELFF.